A single count supports the clone carrying this T cell receptor beta chain. Its antigen is currently unknown. The sample is drawn from a study of T cell responses to AZD1222 COVID-19 vaccine. The study's findings and limits: Among spike-specific TCRs, nearly half reportedly target unmutated variant regions. Among those given AZD1222, only 6 or 7 were seropositive at baseline. The sample set comprised mostly white British donors with more females, and clonal diversity was possibly underestimated.

Method: immunoSEQ multiplex PCR; TCRdb's copy keeps in-frame clones and lacks some. Among about 150,000 clones, approximately 87% were seen once, and the ten largest hold about 5.1%. The germline V gene has CDR1 MGHDK and CDR2 SYGVNS. The CDR3 is 16 amino acids. Trimming pared 2 bases from V and 6 bases from J, leaving 18 bases between. The source of this sequence is an adult in good health. The sample consisted of peripheral blood, taken on day 0 of MenACWY control vaccination. This chain joins TRBV25-1 and TRBJ2-3; D is unclear. The CDR3 spells CASSEGRSRLLDTQYF. The CDR3 DNA reads as TGTGCCAGCAGTGAAGGAAGGTCTCGACTCCTGGATACGCAGTATTTT.